The sequence of this T cell receptor (beta chain) was determined in a study of PD-1 blockade in mismatch repair-deficient tumors. This clone was counted a few times. The antigen remains undetermined. The CDR3 loop spans 13 amino acids. Losses at the gene ends were 7 bases for V and 3 bases for J; bases not matched to a gene: 6. The V gene's germline CDR1 is SNHLY and CDR2 FYNNEI. Study-wide results and limits: Tumor-resident clones, often absent from pretreatment blood, expanded after pembrolizumab and then contracted.

The method was immunoSEQ multiplex PCR; TCRdb's version includes in-frame clones alone and lacks a portion of them. The sample lists about 68,000 clones, approximately 78% occurring once. The source was peripheral blood, collected 2 weeks after starting pembrolizumab. V and J are TRBV2 and TRBJ2-7; 7 bases fit TRBD1. The TCR originated in an adult with mismatch repair-deficient cancer. The CDR3 here is CASNLQGSYEQYF. DNA of the CDR3: TGTGCCAGCAACCTACAGGGGAGCTACGAGCAGTACTTC.